Below are 10 T cell receptor beta chains sequenced from a single sample in a study of blood T cell repertoires in COVID-19. The assay was immunoSEQ multiplex PCR, and TCRdb's table has in-frame clones only and misses some. The table lists over 110,000 clones, 70% to 85% of them singletons. The specimen sequenced was peripheral blood. The receptors shown here come from a man aged 55 to 70 with acute or convalescent COVID-19.

V is TRBV7-8 and J is TRBJ1-5; possible D gene TRBD1, 6 bases. There are 15 residues in the CDR3. Deletions cut 1 base from V and 7 bases from J, with 14 bases between. Germline loops: CDR1 SGHVS, CDR2 FQNEAQ. The CDR3 sequence: CASSLELGGGQPQHF. Here the CDR3 DNA reads TGTGCCAGCAGCTTAGAATTAGGGGGGGGCCAGCCCCAGCATTTT.

This rearrangement joins TRBV30 to TRBJ2-7; D not resolved. The ends were cut back, 3 bases at V and 2 bases at J, with 8 bases in the middle. Looked up from germline, CDR1 is GTSNPN and CDR2 is SVGIG (reference sequence). The CDR3 runs 12 residues. The CDR3 DNA is TGTGCCTGGAGAAGAGGCGCCTACGAGCAGTACTTC. It translates to CAWRRGAYEQYF.

The chain recombines TRBV5-4 with TRBJ2-1; TRBD2 matches 10 bases. V dropped 7 bases and J dropped 7; count of bases not matched to a gene: 11. The CDR3 is 15 residues long. The germline gives CDR1 SGHNT, CDR2 YYREEE (reference sequence). CDR3 protein: CASGRSGRAENEQFF. CDR3 nucleotide sequence: TGTGCCAGCGGTCGGAGCGGGAGGGCCGAAAATGAGCAGTTCTTC.

This sequence joins TRBV5-1 and TRBJ1-2, with D hard to call. Trimming removed 4 bases at V and 5 bases at J, with 15 bases between. The CDR3 is 14 residues long. Germline V gene lookup returns CDR1 SGHRS and CDR2 YFSETQ. CDR3: CASSPEAFQYGYTF. CDR3 bases: TGCGCCAGCAGCCCGGAGGCCTTTCAGTATGGCTACACCTTC.

The rearrangement joins TRBV20-1 to TRBJ2-3; D remains ambiguous. The CDR3 consists of 10 residues. V was clipped by 5 bases and J by 5 bases, with 5 bases between them. Germline lookup yields CDR1 DFQATT and CDR2 SNEGSKA (reference sequence). CDR3 residues: CSAAVDTQYF. CDR3 in DNA: TGCAGTGCTGCGGTAGATACGCAGTATTTT.

V is TRBV14 and J is TRBJ1-5; D ambiguous. The length of the CDR3 is 13 residues. Trimming took off 0 bases at V and 7 bases at J, with 7 bases between the two ends. The germline CDR1 and CDR2 sequences are SGHDN and FVKESK. CDR3 nucleotide sequence: TGTGCCAGCAGCCAAGATCTAAACCAGCCCCAGCATTTT. Amino acids: CASSQDLNQPQHF.

The V call is TRBV6-2 or TRBV6-3, the J call TRBJ2-7, with 10 bases aligning to TRBD2. The germline gives CDR1 MNHEY, CDR2 SVGEGT. J gave up 5 bases and V 1 base, and 5 bases lay outside the gene matches. CDR3 length: 15 residues. DNA for the CDR3: TGTGCCAGCAGTTACTTGGCTAGCGGGAGCCACGAGCAGTACTTC. Protein product: CASSYLASGSHEQYF.

The chain is built from TRBV7-2 and TRBJ1-2, with a tentative D call TRBD1 (5 bases). Trimming took 7 bases from V and 4 from J, leaving 10 bases between them. Germline V gene lookup returns CDR1 SGHTA and CDR2 FQGNSA. The CDR3 spans 12 residues. The CDR3 region has the DNA TGTGCCAGCACTAGGGGATCCTATGGCTACACCTTC. Encoded protein: CASTRGSYGYTF. The full variable domain, rest sourced from reference TRBV7-2 and TRBJ1-2, is GAGVSQSPSNKVTEKGKDVELRCDPISGHTALYWYRQSLGQGLEFLIYFQGNSAPDKSGLPSDRFSAERTGGSVSTLTIQRTQQEDSAVYLCASTRGSYGYTFGSGTRLTVV.

The chain links TRBV6-1 to TRBJ2-7; no reliable D call. The CDR3 sequence is 15 residues long. V was trimmed by 1 base and J by 1 base, leaving 11 bases between them. The germline V gene encodes CDR1 MNHNS and CDR2 SASEGT. CDR3 nucleotide sequence: TGTGCCAGCAGTGAAGGGGCAGGTATGTCCTACGAGCAGTACTTC. It specifies CASSEGAGMSYEQYF.

The chain has TRBV29-1 and TRBJ2-1; D ambiguous. V lost 0 bases to trimming and J lost 11 bases, with 17 bases between them. Germline CDR1 reads SQVTM; CDR2 reads ANQGSEA. CDR3 length: 14 residues. The CDR3 loop reads CSVEDLSGYPQQFF. In DNA, the CDR3 is TGCAGCGTTGAAGATTTATCCGGGTACCCTCAGCAGTTCTTC.